Listed below are T cell receptor beta chains from one sample, sequenced in a study of blood T cell repertoires in COVID-19. Some clones are missing from TCRdb's copy, which holds only in-frame ones; the method was immunoSEQ multiplex PCR. The table lists 120,000 or so clones, 85% to 90% of them singletons. Material: peripheral blood. These receptors came from a human donor in a cohort sampled during active COVID-19. The CDR3 runs from the conserved cysteine through the conserved F or W. The D gene is left open where the match is weak.

V gene: TRBV3-1/TRBV3-2
J gene: TRBJ1-2
D gene: NA
CDR3 DNA: TGTGCCAGCAGCCAAGTCGTCAGGGGAGAAGATGGCTACACCTTC
CDR3 protein: CASSQVVRGEDGYTF

V gene: TRBV28
J gene: TRBJ1-5
D gene: NA
CDR3 DNA: TGTGCCAGCAGTTTAGGGGGGGTAGGCAATCAGCCCCAGCATTTT
CDR3 protein: CASSLGGVGNQPQHF

V gene: TRBV6-5
J gene: TRBJ1-5
D gene: TRBD1
CDR3 DNA: TGTGCCAGCAGCCTGGACAGGGTTGAGATACAGCCCCAGCATTTT
CDR3 protein: CASSLDRVEIQPQHF

V gene: TRBV20-1
J gene: TRBJ2-2
D gene: NA
CDR3 DNA: TGCAGTGCTAGTAAGGACTCAATGAACACCGGGGAGCTGTTTTTT
CDR3 protein: CSASKDSMNTGELFF

V gene: TRBV5-4
J gene: TRBJ2-5
D gene: TRBD2
CDR3 DNA: TGTGCCAGCACCACTAATGGGGGAGGGGTGGAGACCCAGTACTTC
CDR3 protein: CASTTNGGGVETQYF

V gene: TRBV5-8
J gene: TRBJ1-2
D gene: NA
CDR3 DNA: TGTGCCAGCAGCTTGGAAGCAGGCAGAGCCTATGGCTACACCTTC
CDR3 protein: CASSLEAGRAYGYTF

V gene: TRBV12-3/TRBV12-4
J gene: TRBJ1-2
D gene: NA
CDR3 DNA: TGTGCCAGCAGTGGGAGGCAGGGAGGGGGCTACACCTTC
CDR3 protein: CASSGRQGGGYTF

V gene: TRBV18
J gene: TRBJ2-3
D gene: NA
CDR3 DNA: TGTGCCAGCTCACCACAAAGCCCCGGGAGCAGCACAGATACGCAGTATTTT
CDR3 protein: CASSPQSPGSSTDTQYF

V gene: TRBV18
J gene: TRBJ2-5
D gene: NA
CDR3 DNA: TGTGCCAGCTCACCACCGCCCCGGACACACCAAGAGACCCAGTACTTC
CDR3 protein: CASSPPPRTHQETQYF

V gene: TRBV7-2
J gene: TRBJ2-1
D gene: TRBD1
CDR3 DNA: TGTGCCAGCAGCAGAGCCCGGGACAGGGGAGGCAATGAGCAGTTCTTC
CDR3 protein: CASSRARDRGGNEQFF

V gene: TRBV15
J gene: TRBJ1-4
D gene: NA
CDR3 DNA: TGTGCCACCGGTAGGCAGCGAAATGAAAAACTGTTTTTT
CDR3 protein: CATGRQRNEKLFF

V gene: TRBV5-4
J gene: TRBJ2-3
D gene: TRBD2
CDR3 DNA: TGTGCCAGCAGTTATTACTCCGGGAGGCCGCTTACAGATACGCAGTATTTT
CDR3 protein: CASSYYSGRPLTDTQYF

V gene: TRBV3-1/TRBV3-2
J gene: TRBJ2-3
D gene: TRBD1
CDR3 DNA: TGTGCCAGCAGCCTCCGACAGGGTATGGCAGATACGCAGTATTTT
CDR3 protein: CASSLRQGMADTQYF

V gene: TRBV6-1
J gene: TRBJ1-1
D gene: NA
CDR3 DNA: TGTGCCAGCAGTGAACAGACGGGGAACACTGAAGCTTTCTTT
CDR3 protein: CASSEQTGNTEAFF

V gene: TRBV27
J gene: TRBJ1-2
D gene: NA
CDR3 DNA: TGTGCCAGCAAACCGGGAGGATGGTATGGCTACACCTTC
CDR3 protein: CASKPGGWYGYTF

V gene: TRBV12-3/TRBV12-4
J gene: TRBJ2-1
D gene: NA
CDR3 DNA: TGTGCCAGCAGCTTTGGAAGCGGGCAGTTCTTC
CDR3 protein: CASSFGSGQFF

V gene: TRBV18
J gene: TRBJ1-4
D gene: NA
CDR3 DNA: TGTGCCAGCTCACCACGTCAGGCAACTAATGAAAAACTGTTTTTT
CDR3 protein: CASSPRQATNEKLFF

V gene: TRBV2
J gene: TRBJ2-7
D gene: TRBD2
CDR3 DNA: TGTGCCAGCAGTGAAGGACTAGCGGGGGACTTC
CDR3 protein: CASSEGLAGDF

V gene: TRBV5-4
J gene: TRBJ1-1
D gene: TRBD1
CDR3 DNA: TGTGCCAGCAGCTCAAACCCGACAGGGGGCGGAAATACTGAAGCTTTCTTT
CDR3 protein: CASSSNPTGGGNTEAFF

V gene: TRBV30
J gene: TRBJ1-5
D gene: NA
CDR3 DNA: TGTGCCTGGAGTGACAAAGGGGTCAGGGGCTACAATCAGCCCCAGCATTTT
CDR3 protein: CAWSDKGVRGYNQPQHF

V gene: TRBV28
J gene: TRBJ2-7
D gene: NA
CDR3 DNA: TGTGCCAGCAGCACCTTGGGGGGTAAAGGCGAGCAGTACTTC
CDR3 protein: CASSTLGGKGEQYF

V gene: TRBV5-4
J gene: TRBJ2-3
D gene: TRBD2
CDR3 DNA: TGTGCCAGCAGCTTGCGGAGCGGGAGAGATAGCACAGATACGCAGTATTTT
CDR3 protein: CASSLRSGRDSTDTQYF

V gene: TRBV5-1
J gene: TRBJ2-3
D gene: NA
CDR3 DNA: TGCGCCAGCAGCTGGGAGCCCACAGATACGCAGTATTTT
CDR3 protein: CASSWEPTDTQYF

V gene: TRBV5-1
J gene: TRBJ2-1
D gene: NA
CDR3 DNA: TGCGCCAGCAGCTTGGACGGGGCCTACAATGAGCAGTTCTTC
CDR3 protein: CASSLDGAYNEQFF

V gene: TRBV7-9
J gene: TRBJ2-1
D gene: NA
CDR3 DNA: TGTGCCAGCAGCTTAGGGAGGCCCGGGAGCCACTACAATGAGCAGTTCTTC
CDR3 protein: CASSLGRPGSHYNEQFF

V gene: TRBV5-1
J gene: TRBJ2-4
D gene: NA
CDR3 DNA: TGCGCCAGCAGCCCCGCCGGAGCCAAAAACATTCAGTACTTC
CDR3 protein: CASSPAGAKNIQYF

V gene: TRBV5-1
J gene: TRBJ2-7
D gene: NA
CDR3 DNA: TGCGCCAGCAGCATGCCGGGATCCTACGAGCAGTACTTC
CDR3 protein: CASSMPGSYEQYF

V gene: TRBV7-9
J gene: TRBJ2-7
D gene: NA
CDR3 DNA: TGTGCCAGCAGCTTAGCCAGAGGGCCCTCCTACGAGCAGTACTTC
CDR3 protein: CASSLARGPSYEQYF

V gene: TRBV6-4
J gene: TRBJ1-1
D gene: NA
CDR3 DNA: TGTGCCAGCAGTGACGGAGAGTCCACTGAAGCTTTCTTT
CDR3 protein: CASSDGESTEAFF